These 8 T cell receptor beta chains were all obtained from the same sample, sequenced in a study of blood T cell repertoires in COVID-19. The assay was immunoSEQ multiplex PCR, and TCRdb's table has in-frame clones only and misses some. The repertoire holds more than 95,000 clones, with about 81% as singletons. Sample: peripheral blood. The receptors shown here come from a man in his thirties or forties with COVID-19, enrolled during active disease.

V gene TRBV6-5 combines with J gene TRBJ1-2, with 7 bases fitting TRBD1. The V and J ends lost 6 bases and 2 bases, in that order; junction bases with no gene match: 3. Germline V CDR1 and CDR2: MNHEY, SVGAGI. The CDR3 has 13 amino acids. In nucleotides, the CDR3 is TGTGCCAGCAGGGGACAGTGGAACTATGGCTACACCTTC. It encodes CASRGQWNYGYTF.

This sequence joins TRBV5-4 and TRBJ2-3; TRBD1 is a possible D gene (5 bases). In germline, CDR1 is SGHNT, CDR2 YYREEE (reference sequence). The CDR3 covers 18 residues. The ends were cut back, 2 bases at V and 2 bases at J, with 21 bases in the middle. CDR3 in amino acids: CASSFRVGSLFTTDTQYF. CDR3 nucleotide sequence: TGTGCCAGCAGCTTCAGGGTTGGCAGCCTTTTTACCACAGATACGCAGTATTTT.

The chain has TRBV6-6 and TRBJ2-7; 7 bases fit TRBD2. Germline V gene data show CDR1 as MNHNY and CDR2 as SVGAGI (reference sequence). The trim removed 8 bases at V and 0 bases at J, leaving 7 bases unmatched. The CDR3 has 14 residues. The CDR3 here is CASQQQRDSYEQYF. The CDR3 DNA reads TGTGCCAGCCAACAGCAGCGGGACTCCTACGAGCAGTACTTC.

This rearrangement joins TRBV28 to TRBJ1-5; 8 nucleotides match TRBD1. The J segment lost 1 base and the V segment lost 3 bases, leaving 8 bases of the junction unmatched. Per the germline V gene, CDR1 is MDHEN and CDR2 is SYDVKM. The CDR3 has 17 residues. Written as DNA, the CDR3 is TGTGCCAGCAGTTTTATCTTGAGACAGGGGAGCAATCAGCCCCAGCATTTT. Translated, it gives CASSFILRQGSNQPQHF.

The chain combines TRBV28 with TRBJ1-5; D is possibly TRBD1 (6 bases). CDR1 MDHEN and CDR2 SYDVKM come from the germline V gene. V was pared by 6 bases and J by 3 bases, with 21 bases between. The CDR3 contains 17 residues. CDR3 loop: CASSSSGIRGYNQPQHF. CDR3 DNA: TGTGCCAGCAGCTCTTCGGGGATCAGGGGCTACAATCAGCCCCAGCATTTT.

V is TRBV28 and J is TRBJ1-5; possibly TRBD1 for D (5 bases). V was shortened by 6 bases and J by 11 bases, with 20 bases between the two germline ends. This CDR3 contains 14 residues. Germline lookup yields CDR1 MDHEN and CDR2 SYDVKM. The CDR3 spells CASSDSQAIMAQHF. The DNA for the CDR3 is TGTGCCAGCAGCGACAGTCAGGCAATCATGGCCCAGCATTTT.

The gene calls are TRBV7-6 and TRBJ2-7; a weak D match, TRBD2 (6 bases). V gave up 1 base and J gave up 2 bases, with 15 bases separating them. There are 16 residues in the CDR3. Germline CDR1 is SGHVS and CDR2 is FNYEAQ. In DNA form, the CDR3 reads TGTGCCAGCAGCTTAGATCTCGGGACTTGGCCCTACGAGCAGTACTTC. The encoded protein is CASSLDLGTWPYEQYF. Full variable domain (rest looked up from reference TRBV7-6 and TRBJ2-7): GAGVSQSPRYKVTKRGQDVALRCDPISGHVSLYWYRQALGQGPEFLTYFNYEAQQDKSGLPNDRFSAERPEGSISTLTIQRTEQRDSAMYRCASSLDLGTWPYEQYFGPGTRLTVT.

Details on this clone: At one end, the junction sequence differs from germline, possibly due to a read error. The rearrangement uses TRBV3-1 (or the pseudogene TRBV3-2) and TRBJ1-1; possible D gene TRBD1, 5 bases. CDR1 LGHDT and CDR2 YNNKEL come from the germline V gene (reference sequence). The CDR3 spans 12 residues. CDR3 sequence: CASSQGRTHTDF. The CDR3 DNA sequence: TGTGCCAGCAGCCAAGGTAGGACACATACAGACTTT.